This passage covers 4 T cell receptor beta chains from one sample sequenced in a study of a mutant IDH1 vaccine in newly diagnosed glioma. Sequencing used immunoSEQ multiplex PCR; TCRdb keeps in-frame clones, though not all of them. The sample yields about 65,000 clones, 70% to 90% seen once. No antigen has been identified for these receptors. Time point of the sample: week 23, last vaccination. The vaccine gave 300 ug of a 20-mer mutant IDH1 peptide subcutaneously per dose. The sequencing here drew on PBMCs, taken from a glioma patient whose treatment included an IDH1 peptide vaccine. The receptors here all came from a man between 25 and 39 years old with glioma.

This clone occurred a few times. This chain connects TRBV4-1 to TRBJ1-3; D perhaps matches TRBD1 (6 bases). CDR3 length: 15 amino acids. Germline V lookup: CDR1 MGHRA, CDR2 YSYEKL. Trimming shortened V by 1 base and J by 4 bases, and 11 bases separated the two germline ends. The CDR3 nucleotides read TGCGCCAGCAGCCAAGCCGGGGGGCGAGGAAACACCATATATTTT. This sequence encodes CASSQAGGRGNTIYF.

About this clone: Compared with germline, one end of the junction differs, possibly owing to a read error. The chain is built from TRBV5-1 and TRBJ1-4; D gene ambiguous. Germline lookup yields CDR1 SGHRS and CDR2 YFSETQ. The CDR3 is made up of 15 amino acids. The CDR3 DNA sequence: TGCGCCAGCAGCTTGGGGGATGCAACTAATAAAAAACTGTTTTTT. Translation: CASSLGDATNKKLFF. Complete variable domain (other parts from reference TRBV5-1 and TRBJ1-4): KAGVTQTPRYLIKTRGQQVTLSCSPISGHRSVSWYQQTPGQGLQFLFEYFSETQRNKGNFPGRFSGRQFSNSRSEMNVSTLELGDSALYLCASSLGDATNKKLFFGSGTQLSVL.

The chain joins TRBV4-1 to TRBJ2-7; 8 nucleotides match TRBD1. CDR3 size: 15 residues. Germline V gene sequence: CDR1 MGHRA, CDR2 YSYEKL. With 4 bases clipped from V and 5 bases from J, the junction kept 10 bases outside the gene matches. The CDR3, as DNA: TGCGCCAGCAGCCCATACCAGGGGGCGAAGGACGAGCAGTACTTC. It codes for CASSPYQGAKDEQYF.

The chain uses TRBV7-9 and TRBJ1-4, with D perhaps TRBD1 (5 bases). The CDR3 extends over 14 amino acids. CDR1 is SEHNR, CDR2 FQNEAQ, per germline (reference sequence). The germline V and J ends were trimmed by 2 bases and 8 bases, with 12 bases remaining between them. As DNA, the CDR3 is TGTGCCAGCAGCTTAAGCCGGGGCGGGGAAAAACTGTTTTTT. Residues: CASSLSRGGEKLFF. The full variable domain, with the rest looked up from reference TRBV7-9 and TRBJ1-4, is DTGVSQNPRHKITKRGQNVTFRCDPISEHNRLYWYRQTLGQGPEFLTYFQNEAQLEKSRLLSDRFSAERPKGSFSTLEIQRTEQGDSAMYLCASSLSRGGEKLFFGSGTQLSVL.